Each of the 32 T cell receptor beta chains below was sequenced from the same sample in a study of T cells in Graves' hyperthyroidism and ophthalmopathy. RNA transcripts served as the template for amplifying TCR beta CDR3 regions. First-round RT-PCR with HTBI primers amplified the TCR CDR3 region. Using its own MiXCR run on the multiplex PCR reads, TCRdb lists one record per CDR3 protein. This table has 380,000 or so distinct CDR3 sequences, approximately 13% appearing once. Sequenced sample: blood. The receptors here all came from a man aged 25-40 years with Graves' hyperthyroidism that later progressed to Graves' ophthalmopathy.

The chain links TRBV28 to TRBJ1-3; 8 bases are a match to TRBD1. CDR3 length equals 15 residues. Germline V gives CDR1 MDHEN, CDR2 SYDVKM. Unmatched junction bases numbered 4, after V lost 6 bases and J lost 0 bases. CDR3 residues: CASRGQALSGNTIYF. The CDR3 DNA reads as TGTGCCAGCAGGGGACAGGCCCTCTCTGGAAACACCATATATTTT.

This clonotype was seen repeatedly, ten times or more. The chain joins TRBV2 to TRBJ2-3; D might be TRBD1 (5 bases). The CDR3 runs to 14 residues. V was cut by 2 bases and J by 5 bases, with 11 bases left in between. Germline values: CDR1 SNHLY, CDR2 FYNNEI. CDR3 sequence (DNA): TGTGCCAGCAGTGAAATCAGGGTAAAAGATACGCAGTATTTT. It translates to CASSEIRVKDTQYF.

This clonotype was recorded a few times. The chain carries TRBV7-6 and TRBJ2-5; 8 bases align to TRBD2. The junction had 9 bases not matched to a gene; V was cut back by 2 bases and J by 10 bases. This CDR3 comprises 14 residues. Germline V gene data show CDR1 as SGHVS and CDR2 as FNYEAQ. CDR3 DNA: TGTGCCAGCAGCTTATTAGCGGGGTTTGGAGGCCAGTACTTC. It specifies CASSLLAGFGGQYF.

This clonotype was seen many times. V is TRBV6-1 and J is TRBJ2-2; D is ambiguous. CDR1 and CDR2 (germline): MNHNS, SASEGT. With 5 bases removed from V and 0 bases from J, the gap between germline ends came to 16 bases. CDR3 length: 17 amino acids. CDR3 sequence reads: CASSSAGLLPNTGELFF. DNA of the CDR3: TGTGCCAGCAGTTCCGCTGGGTTGCTGCCGAACACCGGGGAGCTGTTTTTT.

Points on this clonotype: A read error may account for a junction end that differs from germline. CDR3 loop: CACSGEGQGDGYTF. CDR3 coding DNA: TGTGCCTGCAGCGGAGAGGGACAGGGGGATGGCTACACCTTC. The V and J genes are TRBV11-2 and TRBJ1-2; 11 positions agree with TRBD1. The germline CDR1 and CDR2 sequences are SGHAT and FQNNGV. This CDR3 has 14 amino acids.

This clonotype came up many times. V and J are TRBV24-1 and TRBJ1-2; D uncertain. CDR3 length: 13 amino acids. Germline loops: CDR1 KGHDR, CDR2 SFDVKD. V lost 6 bases and J 2 bases, leaving 9 bases between the germline ends. The CDR3 bases are TGTGCCACCAGTCAGGACGGGAACTATGGCTACACCTTC. Residues: CATSQDGNYGYTF.

This chain links TRBV6-1 with TRBJ2-7, with D possibly matching TRBD2 (5 bases). V shed 6 bases and J shed 5 bases, with 14 bases lying between them. Germline CDR1 is MNHNS and CDR2 is SASEGT. This CDR3 is 13 amino acids long. The CDR3 region has the DNA TGTGCCAGCAGAAACGCGGGTGGCCACGAGCAGTACTTC. Translating gives CASRNAGGHEQYF.

The rearrangement uses TRBV24-1 and TRBJ2-1; D not certain. Trimming removed 5 bases from V and 9 bases from J, with 13 bases in between. CDR3 length: 13 residues. The germline V gene has CDR1 KGHDR and CDR2 SFDVKD. The CDR3 loop reads CATSVPSTFEQFF. Here the CDR3 DNA reads TGTGCCACCAGTGTCCCGAGTACGTTTGAGCAGTTCTTC.

This clonotype was observed a few times. The rearrangement joins TRBV6-5 to TRBJ2-3, with 8 bases lining up with TRBD1. Trimming at V came to 0 bases and at J to 4 bases, leaving 12 bases not matched to a gene. Germline loops: CDR1 MNHEY, CDR2 SVGAGI. The CDR3 is 18 residues long. CDR3 in DNA: TGTGCCAGCAGTTACTCGATGGGGTCCGGGACAGGTCCAGATACGCAGTATTTT. Its translation: CASSYSMGSGTGPDTQYF.

V and J are TRBV27 and TRBJ2-2; 12 bases agree with TRBD2. The CDR3 length is 17 residues. Germline loops: CDR1 MNHEY, CDR2 SMNVEV (reference sequence). V lost 2 bases to trimming and J lost 4 bases; unmatched junction nucleotides: 5. CDR3 nucleotides: TGTGCCAGCAGTTTAACTCTAGCGGGGGGGGGCACCGGGGAGCTGTTTTTT. Translating gives CASSLTLAGGGTGELFF.

The chain uses TRBV9 and TRBJ1-3, with 7 bases matching TRBD1. Unmatched junction bases numbered 8, after V lost 4 bases and J lost 4 bases. The CDR3 has 15 residues. Germline assignment: CDR1 SGDLS and CDR2 YYNGEE. The CDR3 is CASSSQGTRGNTIYF. CDR3 DNA: TGTGCCAGCAGCTCACAGGGGACGAGAGGAAACACCATATATTTT.

This clonotype was counted many times. The V gene is TRBV20-1, the J gene TRBJ2-1; TRBD2 aligns across 10 bases. CDR3 length equals 14 residues. The V segment lost 6 bases and the J segment 2 bases; nucleotides outside the gene matches: 4. Germline V gene sequence: CDR1 DFQATT, CDR2 SNEGSKA (reference sequence). CDR3 nucleotides: TGCAGTGCGAATAGCGGGGGGACCTACAATGAGCAGTTCTTC. It translates to CSANSGGTYNEQFF.

V is TRBV6-1 and J is TRBJ2-1, with D possibly called TRBD1 or TRBD2 (5 bases each). Deletions cut 5 bases from V and 2 bases from J, with 13 bases between. Germline CDR1 MNHNS, CDR2 SASEGT. This CDR3 is 15 amino acids long. CDR3 DNA sequence: TGTGCCAGCAGTTGGGACGGTGGCCCCTACAATGAGCAGTTCTTC. This translates into CASSWDGGPYNEQFF.

This clonotype showed up just a few times. This sequence joins TRBV19 and TRBJ2-2, with TRBD2 as a possible D gene (6 bases). The germline CDR1 and CDR2 sequences are LNHDA and SQIVND (reference sequence). With 11 bases removed from V and 2 bases from J, the gap between germline ends came to 12 bases. The CDR3 runs to 13 residues. The CDR3 sequence: CASGTYNTGELFF. The CDR3 DNA reads TGTGCCTCCGGGACTTACAACACCGGGGAGCTGTTTTTT.

This clonotype was recorded at least ten times. This chain links TRBV29-1 with TRBJ1-2; 7 bases match TRBD1. Trimming took 6 bases from V and 6 from J; bases not matched to a gene: 10. The CDR3 runs to 13 residues. Germline values: CDR1 SQVTM, CDR2 ANQGSEA. The CDR3 sequence: CSVPGQGDDGYTF. CDR3 in DNA: TGCAGCGTCCCAGGGCAGGGGGACGATGGCTACACCTTC.

This clonotype has ten or more counts. The chain's CDR3 is CASSLVGQGASEQYF. CDR3 in DNA: TGTGCCAGCAGCTTAGTTGGACAGGGAGCCTCCGAGCAGTACTTC. The chain combines TRBV11-3 with TRBJ2-7; TRBD1 agrees at 8 bases. Unmatched junction bases numbered 8, after V lost 1 base and J lost 6 bases. The CDR3 has 15 residues. Germline assignment: CDR1 SGHNT and CDR2 YENEEA.

This clonotype was found once. The rearrangement joins TRBV19 to TRBJ1-4; D ambiguous. Germline loops: CDR1 LNHDA, CDR2 SQIVND (reference sequence). V was clipped by 7 bases and J by 0 bases, with 15 bases between them. The CDR3 extends over 16 amino acids. This CDR3 reads CASTTWRHSTNEKLFF. CDR3 coding DNA: TGTGCCAGTACCACCTGGAGACACTCAACTAATGAAAAACTGTTTTTT.

A remark on this clonotype: At one end the junction does not follow the germline gene, possibly because of a read error. This chain uses TRBV4-1 with TRBJ1-2, with TRBD1 identical over 8 bases. CDR1 and CDR2 (germline): MGHRA, YSYEKL. This CDR3 comprises 14 residues. The CDR3 is CTSSQGRDRQRYTF. CDR3 nucleotides: TGCACCAGCAGCCAGGGCCGGGACAGGCAGCGCTACACCTTC.

The chain uses TRBV10-3 and TRBJ2-7; tentatively, D is TRBD2 (5 bases). V was trimmed by 4 bases and J by 6 bases, leaving 7 bases between them. Per germline, CDR1 ENHRY and CDR2 SYGVKD. This CDR3 is built from 11 residues. In nucleotides, the CDR3 is TGTGCCATCAGTGGAGGGCTCGAGCAGTACTTC. Its translation is CAISGGLEQYF.

Many counts were recorded for this clonotype. The rearrangement links TRBV5-1 to TRBJ1-1, with D unclear. The V gene lost 0 bases and the J gene lost 6 bases, with 15 bases spanning the gap. Germline CDR1 is SGHRS and CDR2 is YFSETQ. The CDR3 extends over 15 amino acids. CDR3 sequence (DNA): TGCGCCAGCAGCTTGGCCCCGACCGAAAGCGCTGAAGCTTTCTTT. Translated: CASSLAPTESAEAFF.

This clonotype was seen ten or more times. The chain links TRBV3-1 to TRBJ1-5; D is uncertain. The V end was cut by 3 bases, the J end by 0 bases, with 9 bases between. The CDR3 consists of 15 residues. Germline CDR1 reads LGHDT; CDR2 reads YNNKEL (reference sequence). This CDR3 is CASSQSTVSNQPQHF. DNA for the CDR3: TGTGCCAGCAGCCAGTCGACGGTTAGCAATCAGCCCCAGCATTTT.

With respect to this clonotype: The missing conserved phenylalanine or tryptophan at the end of this CDR3 makes a read error likely. The chain is built from TRBV6-1 and TRBJ1-2; TRBD1 matches 9 bases. V dropped 6 bases and J dropped 7; count of bases not matched to a gene: 9. CDR3 size: 14 residues. Germline CDR1 is MNHNS and CDR2 is SASEGT. The CDR3 DNA follows: TGTGCCAGCAGGCAAACCGGGACAGGGAGTGGCTACACCCTC. The encoded protein is CASRQTGTGSGYTL.

This clonotype was counted at least ten times. V and J are TRBV5-1 and TRBJ2-1; possibly TRBD1 for D (6 bases). Per the germline V gene, CDR1 is SGHRS and CDR2 is YFSETQ. Trimming took 0 bases from V and 1 from J, leaving 8 bases between them. This CDR3 contains 15 residues. This CDR3 reads CASSLVTGSYNEQFF. Here the CDR3 DNA reads TGCGCCAGCAGCTTGGTAACAGGGTCCTACAATGAGCAGTTCTTC.

This clonotype occurred many times. This chain connects TRBV18 to TRBJ1-4; TRBD1 is a possible D gene (5 bases). With 6 bases removed from V and 7 bases from J, the gap between germline ends came to 12 bases. CDR3 size: 13 residues. The germline V gene has CDR1 KGHSH and CDR2 LQKENI. CDR3 nucleotide sequence: TGTGCCAGCTCGGGGCAGGGCGGTGAAAAACTGTTTTTT. This encodes CASSGQGGEKLFF. The entire variable domain, with the rest obtained from reference TRBV18 and TRBJ1-4, is as follows: NAGVMQNPRHLVRRRGQEARLRCSPMKGHSHVYWYRQLPEEGLKFMVYLQKENIIDESGMPKERFSAEFPKEGPSILRIQQVVRGDSAAYFCASSGQGGEKLFFGSGTQLSVL.

This clonotype was detected many times. The rearrangement links TRBV11-2 to TRBJ2-7, with D perhaps assigned TRBD1 or TRBD2 (5 bases each). Trimming pared 3 bases from V and 6 bases from J, leaving 9 bases between. Per germline, CDR1 SGHAT and CDR2 FQNNGV. This CDR3 contains 12 residues. The CDR3 region has the DNA TGTGCCAGCAGCTTTCCGGGACGCGAGCAGTACTTC. Its protein product is CASSFPGREQYF.

The chain recombines TRBV11-3 with TRBJ2-1, with 8 bases lining up with TRBD2. V trimming: 6 bases; J trimming: 5 bases; junction bases outside the gene matches: 6. The CDR3 covers 14 residues. The germline V gene encodes CDR1 SGHNT and CDR2 YENEEA. CDR3 amino acids: CASRHRRGDNEQFF. The DNA of the CDR3 is TGTGCCAGCAGACACCGGCGGGGGGACAATGAGCAGTTCTTC.

Comments on this clonotype: Being one base from a much bigger clone, this may be a read error. In DNA, the CDR3 is TGTGCCAGCAGCCCGACTTGGGGGGGCCACGAGCAGTACTTC. This encodes CASSPTWGGHEQYF. The chain recombines TRBV11-3 with TRBJ2-7, with TRBD2 as a possible D gene (7 bases). Germline CDR1 is SGHNT and CDR2 is YENEEA. Trimming shortened V by 5 bases and J by 5 bases, and 16 bases separated the two germline ends. The CDR3 totals 14 residues.

The sample holds a few counts of this clonotype. The V call is TRBV19, the J call TRBJ1-5, with a tentative D call TRBD1 (6 bases). Germline V gene data show CDR1 as LNHDA and CDR2 as SQIVND (reference sequence). V lost 6 bases and J lost 2, with 14 bases in between. The CDR3 runs to 15 residues. The CDR3 coding sequence is TGTGCCAGTAGGGGCGAGGGGGGCGGCAATCAGCCCCAGCATTTT. Amino acid sequence: CASRGEGGGNQPQHF.

Comments on this clonotype: A much larger clone sits a single nucleotide away, making a read error possible. This chain uses TRBV11-2 with TRBJ1-1; possible D gene TRBD1, 6 bases. V dropped 10 bases and J dropped 6 bases, with 21 bases sitting between them. This CDR3 has 14 amino acids. The germline gives CDR1 SGHAT, CDR2 FQNNGV. CDR3 DNA sequence: TGTGCCAACGGCTTAGCTTTACAGGGCGCTGAAGCTTTCTTT. Encoded protein: CANGLALQGAEAFF.

J is TRBJ1-6 and V is TRBV19; 7 nucleotides agree with TRBD1. CDR1 and CDR2 from the germline V gene are LNHDA and SQIVND (reference sequence). Trimming cost V 9 bases and J 0 bases; bases outside gene matches: 8. The CDR3 is 16 amino acids. The CDR3 loop is CASSDRPSSYNSPLHF. DNA of the CDR3: TGTGCCAGCTCGGACAGGCCTAGCTCCTATAATTCACCCCTCCACTTT.

With respect to this clonotype: A single base separates this from a much larger clone, so it may be a read error. The CDR3: CASSDSLGGASQGTQYF. The CDR3 region has the DNA TGTGCCAGCAGCGACAGCCTCGGGGGGGCCTCCCAAGGGACCCAGTACTTC. The V gene is TRBV7-9, the J gene TRBJ2-5, with 8 bases fitting TRBD2. The CDR3 sequence is 17 residues long. CDR1 SEHNR and CDR2 FQNEAQ come from the germline V gene (reference sequence). The entire variable domain, with the rest obtained from reference TRBV7-9 and TRBJ2-5, is as follows: DTGVSQNPRHKITKRGQNVTFRCDPISEHNRLYWYRQTLGQGPEFLTYFQNEAQLEKSRLLSDRFSAERPKGSFSTLEIQRTEQGDSAMYLCASSDSLGGASQGTQYFGPGTRLLVL.

V and J are TRBV19 and TRBJ2-5; the match to TRBD1 covers 11 bases. The germline V gene has CDR1 LNHDA and CDR2 SQIVND (reference sequence). The CDR3 is 15 amino acids. V was pared by 9 bases and J by 4 bases, with 10 bases of the junction left unmatched. Here the CDR3 reads CARSSPGTGGETQYF. In DNA, the CDR3 is TGTGCCAGGAGTTCCCCCGGGACAGGGGGAGAGACCCAGTACTTC. Full variable domain (outside the CDR3, taken from reference TRBV19 and TRBJ2-5): DGGITQSPKYLFRKEGQNVTLSCEQNLNHDAMYWYRQDPGQGLRLIYYSQIVNDFQKGDIAEGYSVSREKKESFPLTVTSAQKNPTAFYLCARSSPGTGGETQYFGPGTRLLVL.